The rows below give T cell receptor beta chains drawn from one sample of a study of blood T cell repertoires in COVID-19. Libraries were prepared by immunoSEQ multiplex PCR; TCRdb keeps only in-frame clonotypes and omits some of them. The sample records over 50,000 clones, over 70% being singletons. Sequenced material: peripheral blood. The source is a human donor with active or convalescent COVID-19. The donor label of this sample is uncertain. Both conserved end residues are part of each CDR3. The D gene is left open where the match is weak. Size values are once, few and many counts, or a class for expanded clones, and some rows have none.

abundance | j_gene | d_gene | v_gene | CDR3aa | CDR3nt
. | TRBJ2-1 | TRBD2 | TRBV30 | CASRGAGGDPRQFF | TGTGCCTCGAGGGGAGCGGGAGGTGACCCCAGGCAGTTCTTC
. | TRBJ2-1 | . | TRBV10-1 | CASSEDPSGPEQFF | TGCGCCAGCAGTGAGGATCCGAGCGGGCCTGAGCAGTTCTTC
once | TRBJ2-7 | . | TRBV7-2 | CASSLEGTAGSREQYF | TGTGCCAGCAGCTTAGAAGGGACTGCGGGAAGTAGGGAGCAGTACTTC
. | TRBJ2-2 | . | TRBV11-3 | CASSPGLATGELFF | TGTGCCAGCAGCCCTGGGCTAGCCACCGGGGAGCTGTTTTTT
. | TRBJ2-1 | TRBD2 | TRBV7-9 | CASSTSGRLYNEQFF | TGTGCCAGCAGCACAAGCGGGAGGTTATACAATGAGCAGTTCTTC
few | TRBJ2-5 | TRBD2 | TRBV27 | CASSNAGRGETQYF | TGTGCCAGCAGTAATGCGGGGCGGGGGGAGACCCAGTACTTC
. | TRBJ1-2 | TRBD1 | TRBV30 | CAWSLQGIGYTF | TGTGCCTGGAGCCTACAGGGGATAGGCTACACCTTC
. | TRBJ1-6 | . | TRBV3-1/TRBV3-2 | CASSQVPDTRINSPLHF | TGTGCCAGCAGCCAAGTTCCCGACACTAGAATAAATTCACCCCTCCACTTT
once | TRBJ2-1 | TRBD2 | TRBV9 | CASSVAGGVNNEQFF | TGTGCCAGCAGCGTAGCGGGAGGAGTCAACAATGAGCAGTTCTTC
. | TRBJ2-7 | TRBD2 | TRBV7-8 | CASSLGRTLAGPYEQYF | TGTGCCAGCAGCTTAGGTAGGACTCTAGCGGGACCCTACGAGCAGTACTTC
. | TRBJ2-1 | . | TRBV24-1 | CATHSGQGYHEQFF | TGTGCCACCCACAGCGGGCAAGGGTACCATGAGCAGTTCTTC
few | TRBJ2-6 | . | TRBV19 | CASSPAEAGANVLTF | TGTGCCAGTAGTCCTGCGGAGGCTGGGGCCAACGTCCTGACTTTC
. | TRBJ1-2 | TRBD1 | TRBV9 | CASSGDRGLKYGYTF | TGTGCCAGCAGCGGCGACAGGGGGTTAAAATATGGCTACACCTTC
. | TRBJ1-5 | . | TRBV7-3 | CASSRWELTGGNQPQHF | TGTGCCAGCAGCCGGTGGGAGTTGACAGGAGGAAATCAGCCCCAGCATTTT
. | TRBJ1-5 | . | TRBV27 | CASSLDRYQPQHF | TGTGCCAGCAGTTTAGATAGATATCAGCCCCAGCATTTT
. | TRBJ2-1 | . | TRBV6-5 | CASSASATYNEQFF | TGCGCCAGCAGCGCTAGCGCCACCTACAATGAGCAGTTCTTC
. | TRBJ2-5 | . | TRBV11-3 | CASSFDKIKETQYF | TGTGCCAGCAGCTTTGACAAGATTAAGGAGACCCAGTACTTC
. | TRBJ2-7 | . | TRBV19 | CASSIKDKLYEQYF | TGTGCCAGTAGTATTAAGGACAAACTCTACGAGCAGTACTTC
. | TRBJ2-1 | TRBD2 | TRBV6-5 | CASSTRDGEGNEQFF | TGTGCCAGCAGCACCCGGGACGGGGAGGGCAATGAGCAGTTCTTC
. | TRBJ2-1 | TRBD2 | TRBV19 | CASSIRLAGFVDEQFF | TGTGCCAGTAGTATACGTCTAGCGGGATTTGTAGATGAGCAGTTCTTC
. | TRBJ2-5 | . | TRBV11-3 | CASSLQFGSGKQETQYF | TGTGCCAGCAGCTTGCAGTTTGGGTCAGGGAAACAAGAGACCCAGTACTTC
once | TRBJ2-1 | TRBD2 | TRBV13 | CASSSRTSGSFTDEQFF | TGTGCCAGCAGCAGCAGGACTAGCGGGAGTTTCACCGATGAGCAGTTCTTC
once | TRBJ2-3 | TRBD1 | TRBV27 | CASETRTGGTDTQYF | TGTGCCAGCGAAACTCGGACAGGGGGCACAGATACGCAGTATTTT
. | TRBJ1-1 | TRBD1 | TRBV29-1 | CSVEGTGANTEAFF | TGCAGCGTTGAAGGGACAGGGGCGAACACTGAAGCTTTCTTT
once | TRBJ1-5 | . | TRBV2 | CASSPQGPVQPQHF | TGTGCCAGCAGCCCTCAGGGGCCCGTTCAGCCCCAGCATTTT
once | TRBJ2-2 | . | TRBV4-3 | CASSQERRGGELFF | TGCGCCAGCAGCCAAGAAAGGCGGGGCGGGGAGCTGTTTTTT
. | TRBJ2-5 | TRBD2 | TRBV29-1 | CSVATSGRAVETQYF | TGCAGCGTCGCGACTAGCGGGAGGGCCGTGGAGACCCAGTACTTC
. | TRBJ2-3 | TRBD1 | TRBV10-3 | CAIRGDRGLGTDTQYF | TGTGCCATCAGAGGAGACAGGGGATTAGGCACAGATACGCAGTATTTT
. | TRBJ2-3 | TRBD1 | TRBV5-6 | CASSLVPGQGTDTQYF | TGTGCCAGCAGCTTGGTCCCGGGACAGGGAACAGATACGCAGTATTTT
. | TRBJ2-2 | . | TRBV24-1 | CATSEPTGSYTGELFF | TGTGCCACCAGTGAACCAACGGGGAGTTACACCGGGGAGCTGTTTTTT
. | TRBJ2-7 | . | TRBV4-2 | CASSQEPRGREPNEQYF | TGTGCCAGCAGCCAAGAGCCTCGCGGCAGGGAACCTAACGAGCAGTACTTC
few | TRBJ2-1 | TRBD2 | TRBV7-2 | CASSLQASGGGSYNEQFF | TGTGCCAGCAGCTTGCAGGCTAGCGGGGGGGGGTCCTACAATGAGCAGTTCTTC
. | TRBJ2-1 | TRBD2 | TRBV7-7 | CASSRTSQNNNEQFF | TGTGCTAGCAGCCGGACTAGCCAAAATAACAATGAGCAGTTCTTC
. | TRBJ1-5 | . | TRBV4-2 | CASSQVQNGDQPQHF | TGTGCCAGCAGCCAAGTTCAGAACGGGGATCAGCCCCAGCATTTT
. | TRBJ2-4 | TRBD1 | TRBV11-2 | CASSPVGTGGIQYF | TGTGCCAGCAGCCCCGTGGGGACAGGGGGTATTCAGTACTTC
. | TRBJ2-1 | TRBD1 | TRBV11-3 | CASRTDRGSYNEQFF | TGTGCCAGCAGGACGGACAGGGGCTCCTACAATGAGCAGTTCTTC